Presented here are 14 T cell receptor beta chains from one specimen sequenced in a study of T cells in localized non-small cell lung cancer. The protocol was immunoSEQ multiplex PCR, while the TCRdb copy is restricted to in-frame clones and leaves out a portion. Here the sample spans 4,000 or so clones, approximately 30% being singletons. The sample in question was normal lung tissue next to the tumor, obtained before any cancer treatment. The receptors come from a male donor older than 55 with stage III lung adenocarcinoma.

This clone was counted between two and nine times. The CDR3 loop reads CASSLVPGSNQPQHF. CDR3 sequence (DNA): TGTGCCAGCAGCTTAGTTCCGGGAAGCAATCAGCCCCAGCATTTT. This chain joins TRBV7-6 and TRBJ1-5; D remains ambiguous. Germline V gives CDR1 SGHVS, CDR2 FNYEAQ. This CDR3 spans 15 amino acids. Trimming took 1 base from V and 1 from J, leaving 8 bases between them.

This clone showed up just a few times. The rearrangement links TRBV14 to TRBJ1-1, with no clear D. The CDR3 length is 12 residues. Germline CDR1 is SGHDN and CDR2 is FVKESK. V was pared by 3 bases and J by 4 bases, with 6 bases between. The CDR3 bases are TGTGCCAGCAGCCAGGTCGCCACTGAAGCTTTCTTT. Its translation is CASSQVATEAFF.

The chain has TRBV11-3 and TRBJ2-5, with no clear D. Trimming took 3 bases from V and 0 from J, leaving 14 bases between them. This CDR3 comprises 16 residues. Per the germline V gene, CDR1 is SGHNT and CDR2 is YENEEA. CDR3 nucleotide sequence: TGTGCCAGCAGCTTGGGGTGGGCCCGGTACCAAGAGACCCAGTACTTC. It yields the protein CASSLGWARYQETQYF.

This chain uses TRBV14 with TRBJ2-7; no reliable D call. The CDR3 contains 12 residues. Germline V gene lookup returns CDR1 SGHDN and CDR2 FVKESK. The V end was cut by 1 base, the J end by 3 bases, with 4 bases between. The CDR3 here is CASSQVRYEQYF. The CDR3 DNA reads TGTGCCAGCAGCCAAGTCCGCTACGAGCAGTACTTC.

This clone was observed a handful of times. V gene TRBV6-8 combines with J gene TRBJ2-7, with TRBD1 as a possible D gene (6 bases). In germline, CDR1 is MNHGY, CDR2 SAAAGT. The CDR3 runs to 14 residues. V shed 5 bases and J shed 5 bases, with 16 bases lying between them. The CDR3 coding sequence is TGTGCCAGCAGTGCCTTACAGGGTCCCCACGAGCAGTACTTC. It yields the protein CASSALQGPHEQYF.

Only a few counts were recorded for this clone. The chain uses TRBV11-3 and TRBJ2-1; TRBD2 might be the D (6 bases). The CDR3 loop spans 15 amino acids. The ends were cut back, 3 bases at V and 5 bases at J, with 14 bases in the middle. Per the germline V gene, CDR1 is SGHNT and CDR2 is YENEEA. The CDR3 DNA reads TGTGCCAGCAGCTTGAGGGAACTAGCCGACAATGAGCAGTTCTTC. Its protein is CASSLRELADNEQFF.

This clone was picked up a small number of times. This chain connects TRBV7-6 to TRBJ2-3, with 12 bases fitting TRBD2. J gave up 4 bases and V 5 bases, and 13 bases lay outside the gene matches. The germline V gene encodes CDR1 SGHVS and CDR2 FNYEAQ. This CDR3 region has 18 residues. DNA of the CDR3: TGTGCCAGCAGCCCCCCTTTAGGGACTAGCGGGTCGGCAGATACGCAGTATTTT. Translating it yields CASSPPLGTSGSADTQYF.

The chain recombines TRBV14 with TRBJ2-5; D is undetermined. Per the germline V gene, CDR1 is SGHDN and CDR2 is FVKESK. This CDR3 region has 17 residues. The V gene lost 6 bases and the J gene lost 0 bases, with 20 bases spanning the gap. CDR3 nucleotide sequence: TGTGCCAGCAGTCACCCTCTTTGGCACCGATACCAAGAGACCCAGTACTTC. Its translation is CASSHPLWHRYQETQYF.

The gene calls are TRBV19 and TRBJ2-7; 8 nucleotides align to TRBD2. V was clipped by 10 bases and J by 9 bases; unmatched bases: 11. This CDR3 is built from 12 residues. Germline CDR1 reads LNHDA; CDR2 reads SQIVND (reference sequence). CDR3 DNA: TGTGCCACCGAAGGGGCGGGAGGTCGGCAGTACTTC. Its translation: CATEGAGGRQYF.

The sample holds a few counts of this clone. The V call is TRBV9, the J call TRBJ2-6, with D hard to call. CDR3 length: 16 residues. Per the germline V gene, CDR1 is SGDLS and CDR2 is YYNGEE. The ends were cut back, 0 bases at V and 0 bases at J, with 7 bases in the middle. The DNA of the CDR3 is TGTGCCAGCAGCGTAGCGCTGCTCTCTGGGGCCAACGTCCTGACTTTC. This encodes CASSVALLSGANVLTF.

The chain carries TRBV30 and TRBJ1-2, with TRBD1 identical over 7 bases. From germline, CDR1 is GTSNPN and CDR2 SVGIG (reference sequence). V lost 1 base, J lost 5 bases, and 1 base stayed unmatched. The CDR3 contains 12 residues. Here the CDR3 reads CAWSGTGYGYTF. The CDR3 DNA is TGTGCCTGGAGTGGGACAGGTTATGGCTACACCTTC.

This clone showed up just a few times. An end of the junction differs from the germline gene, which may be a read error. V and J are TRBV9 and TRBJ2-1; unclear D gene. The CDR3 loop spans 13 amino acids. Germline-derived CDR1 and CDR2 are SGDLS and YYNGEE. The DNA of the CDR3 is TGTGCCAGCAGTGTAGGGCAATACAATGAGCAGTTCTTC. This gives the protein CASSVGQYNEQFF. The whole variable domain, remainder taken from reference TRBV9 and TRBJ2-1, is DSGVTQTPKHLITATGQRVTLRCSPRSGDLSVYWYQQSLDQGLQFLIQYYNGEERAKGNILERFSAQQFPDLHSELNLSSLELGDSALYFCASSVGQYNEQFFGPGTRLTVL.

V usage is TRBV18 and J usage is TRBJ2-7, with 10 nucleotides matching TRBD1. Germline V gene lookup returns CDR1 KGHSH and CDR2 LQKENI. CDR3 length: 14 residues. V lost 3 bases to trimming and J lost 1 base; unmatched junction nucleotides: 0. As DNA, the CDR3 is TGTGCCAGCTCACCGGACAGGGGGTCCTACGAGCAGTACTTC. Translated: CASSPDRGSYEQYF. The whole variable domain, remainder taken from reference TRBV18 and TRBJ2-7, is NAGVMQNPRHLVRRRGQEARLRCSPMKGHSHVYWYRQLPEEGLKFMVYLQKENIIDESGMPKERFSAEFPKEGPSILRIQQVVRGDSAAYFCASSPDRGSYEQYFGPGTRLTVT.

CDR3 sequence (DNA): TGTGCCAGTAGTCCTTGGGAAGCGGGAGATCACGGGGAGCTGTTTTTT. This encodes CASSPWEAGDHGELFF. This chain uses TRBV19 with TRBJ2-2; 8 positions agree with TRBD2. Germline CDR1 is LNHDA and CDR2 is SQIVND (reference sequence). The CDR3 covers 16 residues. Trimming at V came to 5 bases and at J to 7 bases, leaving 12 bases not matched to a gene. Together with reference TRBV19 and TRBJ2-2, the CDR3 gives the full variable domain: DGGITQSPKYLFRKEGQNVTLSCEQNLNHDAMYWYRQDPGQGLRLIYYSQIVNDFQKGDIAEGYSVSREKKESFPLTVTSAQKNPTAFYLCASSPWEAGDHGELFFGEGSRLTVL.